This is a list of T cell receptor beta chains from one sample in a study of shared clonotypes between healthy human individuals. The method was immunoSEQ multiplex PCR; TCRdb's version includes in-frame clones alone and lacks a portion of them. The table has about half a million clones, more than 75% seen once. Sequencing was performed on PBMCs. The receptors here all came from a woman aged 40-49 years in good health. Some clones in this sample may be carry-over from other donors' samples. CDR3s include the opening cysteine and the closing phenylalanine or tryptophan. A D gene is named only where the DNA matches it firmly. Size is omitted from some rows. Given values are once, few, many or a class for expanded clones.

.	TRBV7-3	TRBJ1-5	.	TGTGCCAGCAGCTCCAGGGGAAGCAATCAGCCCCAGCATTTT	CASSSRGSNQPQHF
.	TRBV2	TRBJ2-5	.	TGTGCCAGCAGTCGAGTGGAGGGAGAGACCCAGTACTTC	CASSRVEGETQYF
TRBD2	TRBV5-4	TRBJ2-7	.	TGTGCCAGCAGCCGCACTAGCGGGAGGGCCTACGAGCAGTACTTC	CASSRTSGRAYEQYF
.	TRBV5-6	TRBJ2-7	.	TGTGCCAGCAGCTCGACTCAGGCCCTTTACGAGCAGTACTTC	CASSSTQALYEQYF
.	TRBV28	TRBJ2-5	.	TGTGCCAGCAGTAGGGGAGAGACCCAGTACTTC	CASSRGETQYF
.	TRBV14	TRBJ2-7	.	TGTGCCAGCAGCCAAGGTGTGGTCCGGATACAGCCCTCCTACGAGCAGTACTTC	CASSQGVVRIQPSYEQYF
.	TRBV4-1	TRBJ2-7	once	TGCGCCAGCAGCCAAGTCGGGCGGGTACCGACCTACGAGCAGTACTTC	CASSQVGRVPTYEQYF
.	TRBV18	TRBJ2-7	.	TGTGCCAGCTCCCCAGGGACCCTCTACGAGCAGTACTTC	CASSPGTLYEQYF
.	TRBV11-1	TRBJ2-7	.	TGTGCCAGCAGCTGGGGTCGGAACTCCTACGAGCAGTACTTC	CASSWGRNSYEQYF
TRBD2	TRBV5-1	TRBJ2-7	.	TGCGCCAGCAGCCACTCCGGGACTAGCGGGAGCTACGAGCAGTACTTC	CASSHSGTSGSYEQYF
.	TRBV7-8	TRBJ2-1	.	TGTGCCAGCAGCTTCGGTAGCAATTACAATGAGCAGTTCTTC	CASSFGSNYNEQFF
.	TRBV5-8	TRBJ2-5	.	TGTGCCAGCAGCTTGGGGAGACAGGCAGAAGAGACCCAGTACTTC	CASSLGRQAEETQYF
.	TRBV19	TRBJ1-5	.	TGTGCCAGTAGTATCCAAGGGTGGGGTGGCAATCAGCCCCAGCATTTT	CASSIQGWGGNQPQHF
.	TRBV27	TRBJ1-1	few	TGTGCCAGCCAGTATGGGGGTGGGACTGAAGCTTTCTTT	CASQYGGGTEAFF
TRBD2	TRBV5-7	TRBJ2-3	once	TGTGCCAGCAGCTTCCGGCTTTCTTGTGCGGGAGGGCCGCGTACGCAGTATTTT	CASSFRLSCAGGPRTQYF
TRBD2	TRBV4-2	TRBJ2-2	.	TGTGCCAGCAGTCCAATCTCCGAGCGGGAGGGCCGGACCGGGGAGCTGTTTTTT	CASSPISEREGRTGELFF
.	TRBV5-4	TRBJ1-1	once	TGTGCCAGCAGCTTGGAAAGCCAAGGGATGAATGCTTTCTTT	CASSLESQGMNAFF
TRBD2	TRBV9	TRBJ2-3	.	TGTGCCAGCAGCGTAGCCCCGATAGCGGGAAGTGGTACAGATACGCAGTATTTT	CASSVAPIAGSGTDTQYF
.	TRBV11-1	TRBJ2-7	.	TGTGCCAGCAGCTTAGTAGGGATCCGCTACGAGCAGTACTTC	CASSLVGIRYEQYF
.	TRBV27	TRBJ2-2	.	TGTGCCAGCAGTTTTTTTAGCGGAGCGAACACCGGGGAGCTGTTTTTT	CASSFFSGANTGELFF
TRBD2	TRBV5-1	TRBJ2-5	many	TGCGCCAGCAGCTTATCGACTAGCGGGAGCGGGGGCGGGGAGACCCAGTACTTC	CASSLSTSGSGGGETQYF
TRBD2	TRBV10-3	TRBJ2-1	once	TGTGCCATCAGTGAGCGCGGGACTACCAATGAGCAGTTCTTC	CAISERGTTNEQFF
TRBD2	TRBV18	TRBJ2-1	once	TGTGCCAGCTCCCCCCCTAGCGGGTTAAACAATGAGCAGTTCTTC	CASSPPSGLNNEQFF
TRBD2	TRBV27	TRBJ2-1	many	TGTGCCAGCAGATTAGGCGGGAGCTCCTACAATGAGCAGTTCTTC	CASRLGGSSYNEQFF
.	TRBV19	TRBJ2-7	.	TGTGCCAGTAAGGAGGGTGTATTTTCCTACGAGCAGTACTTC	CASKEGVFSYEQYF
TRBD1	TRBV9	TRBJ1-1	.	TGTGCCAGCAGCGTGGGAGGAGGGGGACAGGGTGGGCAAGAAGCTTTCTTT	CASSVGGGGQGGQEAFF
.	TRBV30	TRBJ1-5	once	TGTGCCTGGAGTGTACGGGCTCTCCATGGGGTGAATCAGCCCCAGCATTTT	CAWSVRALHGVNQPQHF
.	TRBV30	TRBJ1-6	.	TGTGCCTGGGGGCTGGCTAATTCACCCCTCCACTTT	CAWGLANSPLHF
.	TRBV5-1	TRBJ1-1	.	TGCGCCAGCAGCCCGACTGTGGGAACTGAAGCTTTCTTT	CASSPTVGTEAFF
TRBD2	TRBV7-9	TRBJ2-7	few	TGTGCCAGCAGCTCGGGACTAGCGGGAGGGAGATACTACGAGCAGTACTTC	CASSSGLAGGRYYEQYF
TRBD2	TRBV2	TRBJ2-2	.	TGTGCCAGCAGCGCTTTGACTAGCGGAAGGGGCGGGGAGCTGTTTTTT	CASSALTSGRGGELFF
.	TRBV10-2	TRBJ2-3	.	TGCGCCAGCAGTGAGTTGCTTCTTTCCACAGATACGCAGTATTTT	CASSELLLSTDTQYF
.	TRBV28	TRBJ1-1	.	TGTGCCAGCAGTTTAGGAGGACGGACTGAAGCTTTCTTT	CASSLGGRTEAFF
.	TRBV4-1	TRBJ2-2	.	TGCGCCAGCAGCCAAGAGGGGGGCGGGGAGCTGTTTTTT	CASSQEGGGELFF
.	TRBV28	TRBJ2-7	.	TGTGCCAGCAGTCCCCCTCGACAGTCCGTTGAGCAGTACTTC	CASSPPRQSVEQYF
.	TRBV5-1	TRBJ2-1	once	TGCGCCAGCAGCTTGGTGGGGGGAGGCTACAATGAGCAGTTCTTC	CASSLVGGGYNEQFF